The 19 T cell receptor beta chains reported below all come from one sample, sequenced in a study of blood T cell repertoires in COVID-19. Using immunoSEQ multiplex PCR, the repertoire was profiled, and TCRdb retains in-frame clones only, with some absent. The table lists roughly 240,000 clones, approximately 86% of them singletons. Sequenced input: peripheral blood. The receptor source for this set is a woman between 25 and 40 years old who had recovered from COVID-19.

This chain joins TRBV6-4 and TRBJ2-3, with TRBD2 identical over 10 bases. The CDR3 runs 16 residues. Trimming cost V 6 bases and J 1 base; bases outside gene matches: 7. Germline assignment: CDR1 MRHNA and CDR2 SNTAGT. CDR3 residues: CASSPILAGGTDTQYF. CDR3 nucleotides: TGTGCCAGCAGCCCCATTCTAGCGGGGGGCACAGATACGCAGTATTTT.

The V gene is TRBV3-1 (or the pseudogene TRBV3-2), the J gene TRBJ2-7, with 9 bases aligning to TRBD1. The germline CDR1 and CDR2 sequences are LGHDT and YNNKEL (reference sequence). V shed 5 bases and J 1 base; nucleotides not matched to a gene: 6. The CDR3 is 15 residues long. The CDR3 loop reads CASSYGGQGSYEQYF. In DNA form, the CDR3 reads TGTGCCAGCAGCTACGGGGGACAGGGATCCTACGAGCAGTACTTC.

The chain uses TRBV6-2 or TRBV6-3 and TRBJ2-5; D gene uncertain. Germline V gene data show CDR1 as MNHEY and CDR2 as SVGEGT. The CDR3 covers 12 residues. Trimming took 3 bases from V and 4 from J, leaving 6 bases between them. DNA of the CDR3: TGTGCCAGCAGTTATAATTTAGAGACCCAGTACTTC. This sequence encodes CASSYNLETQYF.

The chain employs TRBV5-1 and TRBJ2-5; 7 bases agree with TRBD2. Germline V lookup: CDR1 SGHRS, CDR2 YFSETQ. The CDR3 is 15 residues long. V shed 4 bases and J 2 bases; nucleotides not matched to a gene: 8. CDR3 nucleotides: TGCGCCAGCAGCAAAAGCGGGGTGATTCAAGAGACCCAGTACTTC. This encodes CASSKSGVIQETQYF.

V is TRBV24-1 and J is TRBJ2-2; 10 bases match TRBD2. This CDR3 comprises 17 residues. V was pared by 12 bases and J by 1 base, with 13 bases of the junction left unmatched. CDR1 and CDR2 (germline): KGHDR, SFDVKD. CDR3 region: CAPRASGGPKNTGELFF. The CDR3 DNA sequence: TGTGCCCCGAGGGCTAGCGGGGGCCCTAAGAACACCGGGGAGCTGTTTTTT.

The rearrangement uses TRBV10-3 and TRBJ2-3, with a tentative D call TRBD2 (6 bases). The CDR3 spans 15 residues. V was cut by 0 bases and J by 1 base, with 8 bases left in between. Germline V CDR1 and CDR2: ENHRY, SYGVKD. CDR3 sequence: CAISESASGTDTQYF. The CDR3 nucleotides are TGTGCCATCAGTGAGTCGGCTAGCGGCACAGATACGCAGTATTTT.

The CDR3 here is CASSTPGGLFSNEQFF. The CDR3 DNA reads TGTGCCAGTAGTACTCCGGGGGGGCTATTTTCCAATGAGCAGTTCTTC. The chain carries TRBV19 and TRBJ2-1, with 8 nucleotides matching TRBD2. The CDR3 runs 16 residues. Germline loops: CDR1 LNHDA, CDR2 SQIVND (reference sequence). The V segment lost 4 bases and the J segment 6 bases; nucleotides outside the gene matches: 11.

The table lists this clone with a few counts. The CDR3 reads CALPDRDEQYF. The CDR3 DNA reads as TGTGCCTTACCAGACAGGGACGAGCAGTACTTC. V gene TRBV5-4 combines with J gene TRBJ2-7; 7 bases match TRBD1. CDR1 is SGHNT and CDR2 is YYREEE in the germline V gene (reference sequence). The CDR3 runs 11 residues. Germline trimming cut 10 bases from V and 5 bases from J; bases unmatched to any gene: 6.

This clone has a single count. This sequence joins TRBV10-2 and TRBJ2-5, with D maybe TRBD2 (6 bases). CDR3 length: 16 residues. With 7 bases removed from V and 5 bases from J, the gap between germline ends came to 23 bases. Germline CDR1 WSHSY, CDR2 SAAADI. DNA for the CDR3: TGCGCCAGCAAGTCTGGCGGGGCTAGTAGTATGGAGACCCAGTACTTC. It yields the protein CASKSGGASSMETQYF.

The J gene is TRBJ1-4, the V gene TRBV28; maybe TRBD1 (5 bases). The V and J ends lost 3 bases and 4 bases respectively, with 9 bases between them. This CDR3 contains 14 residues. Germline V gene sequence: CDR1 MDHEN, CDR2 SYDVKM. The CDR3, as DNA: TGTGCCAGCAGTTTGTATAGGGGTAATGAAAAACTGTTTTTT. Its protein product is CASSLYRGNEKLFF.

The chain employs TRBV29-1 and TRBJ2-1, with D possibly TRBD2 on 6 matching bases. Trimming took 6 bases from V and 2 from J, leaving 20 bases between them. The length of the CDR3 is 16 residues. From germline, CDR1 is SQVTM and CDR2 ANQGSEA. The CDR3 nucleotides are TGCAGCGTGCGGGGCACGTCCGACGGCCCCTACAATGAGCAGTTCTTC. The encoded protein is CSVRGTSDGPYNEQFF.

This clone showed up just once. The chain has TRBV18 and TRBJ1-1; D is unclear. The CDR3 is 17 amino acids. V was shortened by 1 base and J by 1 base, with 16 bases between the two germline ends. CDR1 and CDR2 (germline): KGHSH, LQKENI. The CDR3 coding sequence is TGTGCCAGCTCACCACGTAGTACGGGAGGGAAGAACACTGAAGCTTTCTTT. This encodes CASSPRSTGGKNTEAFF.

The chain uses TRBV5-6 and TRBJ2-1, with D maybe TRBD2 (6 bases). Trimming cost V 7 bases and J 8 bases, with 28 bases left between them. The CDR3 extends over 17 amino acids. Germline CDR1 reads SGHDT; CDR2 reads YYEEEE. CDR3 in amino acids: CASGPVLGPKSGYEQFF. The CDR3 DNA is TGTGCCAGCGGCCCAGTCTTGGGGCCCAAGAGCGGGTATGAGCAGTTCTTC.

A few counts support this clone. The rearrangement joins TRBV6-4 to TRBJ1-2; tentative D call: TRBD1 (5 bases). V was cut by 7 bases and J by 6 bases, with 9 bases left in between. This CDR3 has 11 amino acids. Per the germline V gene, CDR1 is MRHNA and CDR2 is SNTAGT. The CDR3 DNA follows: TGTGCCAGCATCCCCAGGGATGGCTACACCTTC. Its protein product is CASIPRDGYTF.

The chain combines TRBV5-1 with TRBJ2-3; possibly TRBD2 for D (5 bases). The V and J ends lost 6 bases and 4 bases respectively, with 12 bases between them. Per germline, CDR1 SGHRS and CDR2 YFSETQ. CDR3 length: 13 residues. The CDR3 region has the DNA TGCGCCAGCAATTTGCAGGAGGCAGATACGCAGTATTTT. Translated: CASNLQEADTQYF.

The chain joins TRBV9 to TRBJ1-4, with D possibly TRBD1 on 5 matching bases. In germline, CDR1 is SGDLS, CDR2 YYNGEE. The CDR3 is 16 amino acids. Trimming shortened V by 0 bases and J by 6 bases, and 15 bases separated the two germline ends. The CDR3 bases are TGTGCCAGCAGCGTAGCGGCGGGGCAGGAGTATGAAAAACTGTTTTTT. This gives the protein CASSVAAGQEYEKLFF.

The chain recombines TRBV11-2 with TRBJ2-3; 8 nucleotides agree with TRBD1. The CDR3 contains 15 residues. Germline CDR1 reads SGHAT; CDR2 reads FQNNGV. Losses at the gene ends were 0 bases for V and 3 bases for J; bases not matched to a gene: 2. This chain's CDR3 is CASSLERQGTDTQYF. CDR3 bases: TGTGCCAGCAGCTTAGAACGACAGGGGACAGATACGCAGTATTTT.

The chain employs TRBV7-6 and TRBJ2-3; 7 nucleotides match TRBD1. This CDR3 is built from 14 residues. The J segment lost 0 bases and the V segment lost 5 bases, leaving 2 bases of the junction unmatched. The germline V gene has CDR1 SGHVS and CDR2 FNYEAQ. DNA for the CDR3: TGTGCCAGCAGCCCCAGGGGGAGCACAGATACGCAGTATTTT. It yields the protein CASSPRGSTDTQYF.

This chain links TRBV25-1 with TRBJ2-7; 7 positions agree with TRBD1. Trimming took 6 bases from V and 3 from J; bases not matched to a gene: 5. The CDR3 extends over 13 amino acids. The germline CDR1 and CDR2 sequences are MGHDK and SYGVNS. The CDR3 region has the DNA TGTGCCAGCAGGTTAACAGGGGACTACGAGCAGTACTTC. Its protein product is CASRLTGDYEQYF.